The rows below give T cell receptor beta chains drawn from one sample of a study of T-cell memory formation after mild COVID-19. TCRdb re-analysed the 5' RACE reads in MiXCR, keeping a single row per CDR3 protein. Here the sample spans around 150,000 distinct CDR3 sequences, roughly 28% being singletons. Sample: PBMCs or a T cell subset sorted from them (not recorded which). Receptor source: an adult woman who had mild COVID-19 (a few samples of this study predate the infection). Cell type and time point are not known. Each CDR3 is given with its conserved first and last residue. A D gene is named only where the DNA matches it firmly. The listing skips clone size in some rows; elsewhere it reads once, few, many or a size class.

cdr3_nt: TGTGCCACCAGTGGCGGGGGGTCGCCGCCCTACAATGAGCAGTTCTTC
cdr3_aa: CATSGGGSPPYNEQFF
clone_size: -
v_call: TRBV24-1
j_call: TRBJ2-1
d_call: TRBD2

cdr3_nt: TGCAGTGCTAGCGGGGCCTCAGATACGCAGTATTTT
cdr3_aa: CSASGASDTQYF
clone_size: -
v_call: TRBV20-1
j_call: TRBJ2-3
d_call: -

cdr3_nt: TGCAGTGCTAGAAACCCCGTTGGGACAGGGTCCAATGAGCAGTTCTTC
cdr3_aa: CSARNPVGTGSNEQFF
clone_size: few
v_call: TRBV20-1
j_call: TRBJ2-1
d_call: TRBD1

cdr3_nt: TGTGCCAGCAGCTGGAACACCGGGGAGCTGTTTTTT
cdr3_aa: CASSWNTGELFF
clone_size: -
v_call: TRBV5-6
j_call: TRBJ2-2
d_call: -

cdr3_nt: TGTGCCAGCAGCTTAGTTGGGGGAATGGCCAAAAACATTCAGTACTTC
cdr3_aa: CASSLVGGMAKNIQYF
clone_size: once
v_call: TRBV7-8
j_call: TRBJ2-4
d_call: -

cdr3_nt: TGTGCCAGCAGCTTATGGAAAGAGGCATCCTACAATGAGCAGTTCTTC
cdr3_aa: CASSLWKEASYNEQFF
clone_size: -
v_call: TRBV7-9
j_call: TRBJ2-1
d_call: -

cdr3_nt: TGCAGTGCCACCGGGACTCTAAAGGGCACTGAAGCTTTCTTT
cdr3_aa: CSATGTLKGTEAFF
clone_size: once
v_call: TRBV20-1
j_call: TRBJ1-1
d_call: -

cdr3_nt: TGTGCCAGCAGTCCACGCGCTACACAGGGGGCATTCGGAAACACCATATATTTT
cdr3_aa: CASSPRATQGAFGNTIYF
clone_size: -
v_call: TRBV12-3/TRBV12-4
j_call: TRBJ1-3
d_call: TRBD1

cdr3_nt: TGTGCCAGCAGGCCTACAGGGTCCACCGGGGAGCTGTTTTTT
cdr3_aa: CASRPTGSTGELFF
clone_size: few
v_call: TRBV7-7
j_call: TRBJ2-2
d_call: -

cdr3_nt: TGTGCCAGCAGCTTAGGCACAGGGGGTGTGTTAGCCAAAAACATTCAGTACTTC
cdr3_aa: CASSLGTGGVLAKNIQYF
clone_size: few
v_call: TRBV7-9
j_call: TRBJ2-4
d_call: TRBD1

cdr3_nt: TGCGCCAGCAGCCAAGAGACGCAGGTTCACTATGGCTACACCTTC
cdr3_aa: CASSQETQVHYGYTF
clone_size: -
v_call: TRBV4-1
j_call: TRBJ1-2
d_call: -

cdr3_nt: TGTGCCAGCAGCTCACAGGGGGCCGGCACTGAAGCTTTCTTT
cdr3_aa: CASSSQGAGTEAFF
clone_size: few
v_call: TRBV7-9
j_call: TRBJ1-1
d_call: TRBD1

cdr3_nt: TGTGCCAGCAGCTTCGGGACAGGGATTGCCGGGGAGCTGTTTTTT
cdr3_aa: CASSFGTGIAGELFF
clone_size: few
v_call: TRBV7-9
j_call: TRBJ2-2
d_call: TRBD1

cdr3_nt: TGCAGTGCTACTGGGAAATACACTGAAGCTTTCTTT
cdr3_aa: CSATGKYTEAFF
clone_size: -
v_call: TRBV20-1
j_call: TRBJ1-1
d_call: -

cdr3_nt: TGTGCCAGTAGTATTGCCCGCGGGTTCACAGATACGCAGTATTTT
cdr3_aa: CASSIARGFTDTQYF
clone_size: -
v_call: TRBV19
j_call: TRBJ2-3
d_call: -

cdr3_nt: TGCGCCAGCAGCCTTACAGAGCGGGAGTATGCAGATACGCAGTATTTT
cdr3_aa: CASSLTEREYADTQYF
clone_size: few
v_call: TRBV4-1
j_call: TRBJ2-3
d_call: TRBD2

cdr3_nt: TGCAGCGTTTGCGGTTCAGGGCCATTGGGGCCCCAGCATTTT
cdr3_aa: CSVCGSGPLGPQHF
clone_size: -
v_call: TRBV29-1
j_call: TRBJ1-5
d_call: -

cdr3_nt: TGCAGCGTTGAATACAGGGAGCGTTTGAACACTGAAGCTTTCTTT
cdr3_aa: CSVEYRERLNTEAFF
clone_size: few
v_call: TRBV29-1
j_call: TRBJ1-1
d_call: -

cdr3_nt: TGTGCCAGCAGTTTAGCGGGGGGGGAGACCCAGTACTTC
cdr3_aa: CASSLAGGETQYF
clone_size: -
v_call: TRBV12-3/TRBV12-4
j_call: TRBJ2-5
d_call: TRBD2

cdr3_nt: TGTGCCACCAGTGAACGAGGACTAGCGGGAACAGATACGCAGTATTTT
cdr3_aa: CATSERGLAGTDTQYF
clone_size: few
v_call: TRBV24-1
j_call: TRBJ2-3
d_call: TRBD2

cdr3_nt: TGTGCCAGCAGCTTCGGGTCCCGTGCCAATCAGCCCCAGCATTTT
cdr3_aa: CASSFGSRANQPQHF
clone_size: -
v_call: TRBV7-8
j_call: TRBJ1-5
d_call: -

cdr3_nt: TGCGCCAGCAGCTTGGCAGGGACCGATTCACCCCTCCACTTT
cdr3_aa: CASSLAGTDSPLHF
clone_size: -
v_call: TRBV5-1
j_call: TRBJ1-6
d_call: -

cdr3_nt: TGTGCCAGCAGCTGGGTAGGACAAAACTATGGCTACACCTTC
cdr3_aa: CASSWVGQNYGYTF
clone_size: -
v_call: TRBV7-9
j_call: TRBJ1-2
d_call: -

cdr3_nt: TGTGCCAGCAGTCACACCCCCGAGGAGACCCAGTACTTC
cdr3_aa: CASSHTPEETQYF
clone_size: -
v_call: TRBV28
j_call: TRBJ2-5
d_call: -

cdr3_nt: TGTGCCAGCAGCCGCCCCTCCCTAGCGGGGAACCCCCAAGAGACCCAGTACTTC
cdr3_aa: CASSRPSLAGNPQETQYF
clone_size: -
v_call: TRBV7-9
j_call: TRBJ2-5
d_call: TRBD2

cdr3_nt: TGTGCCAGCAGTGTTGAGACACCATACGGGTTACGTCAGCCCCAGCATTTT
cdr3_aa: CASSVETPYGLRQPQHF
clone_size: -
v_call: TRBV2
j_call: TRBJ1-5
d_call: -

cdr3_nt: TGTGCCACCAGTCCTACTAGCGGGGAAAGCACAGATACGCAGTATTTT
cdr3_aa: CATSPTSGESTDTQYF
clone_size: few
v_call: TRBV24-1
j_call: TRBJ2-3
d_call: TRBD2

cdr3_nt: TGTGCCAGCAGCGCCTCTTATAGGAACACTGAAGCTTTCTTT
cdr3_aa: CASSASYRNTEAFF
clone_size: -
v_call: TRBV9
j_call: TRBJ1-1
d_call: -

cdr3_nt: TGTGCCAGTAGTACTGCTAGCGGGAGGGCGAATGAGCAGTTCTTC
cdr3_aa: CASSTASGRANEQFF
clone_size: -
v_call: TRBV19
j_call: TRBJ2-1
d_call: TRBD2